This T cell receptor (beta chain) was observed in a study of a mutant IDH1 vaccine in newly diagnosed glioma. Study results and caveats: The study observed vaccine-induced immune responses in more than 80% of patients.

Germline lookup yields CDR1 SEHNR and CDR2 FQNEAQ (reference sequence). The CDR3 totals 17 residues. Trimming removed 3 bases at V and 1 base at J, with 18 bases between. Sequencing used immunoSEQ multiplex PCR; TCRdb keeps in-frame clones, though not all of them. Here the sample spans tens of thousands of clones, 86% being singletons. Remarks on this clone: Its antigen is undetermined.

The time point was: baseline, week 1 (first vaccination visit). Documented treatment: pre-vaccination baseline after standard-of-care therapy. V is TRBV7-9 and J is TRBJ1-1; D is ambiguous. The input for sequencing was PBMCs, taken from a glioma patient treated with radiotherapy, temozolomide or both. The TCR originated in a man aged 40-50 years with glioma. The CDR3 DNA is TGTGCCAGCAGCTTTCCTACTAGCGGGCCCTCGAACACTGAAGCTTTCTTT. This codes for CASSFPTSGPSNTEAFF.